The rows below give T cell receptor beta chains drawn from one sample of a study of CD8+CD57+ T cells in acquired aplastic anemia. TCRdb processed the reads anew with MiXCR; each CDR3 protein has one entry. The sample contains 300,000 or so distinct CDR3 sequences, 50% to 65% of which appear only once. The sequencing sample was made of sorted CD4+, CD8+, or CD8+CD57+ T cells (not recorded which) from PBMCs. These receptors all come from a human donor with aplastic anemia. Both conserved end residues are trimmed from each CDR3.

J gene: TRBJ2-3; V gene: TRBV9; CDR3 protein: ASSVAGASGGLILIDAQY
J gene: TRBJ2-3; V gene: TRBV7-2; CDR3 protein: ASSLSTGDTQY
J gene: TRBJ2-2; V gene: TRBV12-3/TRBV12-4; CDR3 protein: ASSSSGGSGELF
J gene: TRBJ1-5; V gene: TRBV7-8; CDR3 protein: ASSGEGFNDQPQH
J gene: TRBJ2-7; V gene: TRBV28; CDR3 protein: ASSLEAQGDYEQY
J gene: TRBJ1-5; V gene: TRBV7-2; CDR3 protein: ASSLDWQPQH
J gene: TRBJ1-1; V gene: TRBV2; CDR3 protein: ASSPGRMNTEAF
J gene: TRBJ2-3; V gene: TRBV7-2; CDR3 protein: ASSLTRGSTDTQY
J gene: TRBJ2-1; V gene: TRBV20-1; CDR3 protein: SALGTLRNEQF
J gene: TRBJ1-2; V gene: TRBV7-8; CDR3 protein: ASSLGLARGYT
J gene: TRBJ2-1; V gene: TRBV10-3; CDR3 protein: ASAGGVEQF
J gene: TRBJ2-5; V gene: TRBV20-1; CDR3 protein: SARTTSGQETQY
J gene: TRBJ1-3; V gene: TRBV3-1; CDR3 protein: ASRQGRSIY
J gene: TRBJ2-7; V gene: TRBV20-1; CDR3 protein: SASTQQTIAYEQY
J gene: TRBJ2-7; V gene: TRBV6-1; CDR3 protein: ASSPGFDEQY
J gene: TRBJ2-1; V gene: TRBV20-1; CDR3 protein: SARDKGLVYNEQF
J gene: TRBJ2-7; V gene: TRBV20-1; CDR3 protein: SPSGEAGEQY
J gene: TRBJ2-6; V gene: TRBV7-6; CDR3 protein: ASKDRGTNVLT
J gene: TRBJ1-2; V gene: TRBV14; CDR3 protein: ASSQDGGQLV
J gene: TRBJ2-5; V gene: TRBV29-1; CDR3 protein: SVEVQDREETQY
J gene: TRBJ1-5; V gene: TRBV20-1; CDR3 protein: SASLGEYQPQH
J gene: TRBJ1-2; V gene: TRBV6-6; CDR3 protein: ASSWGTGNYGYT
J gene: TRBJ2-7; V gene: TRBV20-1; CDR3 protein: SARVLVSYEQY
J gene: TRBJ2-7; V gene: TRBV24-1; CDR3 protein: ATSGQGYEQY
J gene: TRBJ1-2; V gene: TRBV19; CDR3 protein: ASSKRQGGSNYGYT
J gene: TRBJ2-5; V gene: TRBV20-1; CDR3 protein: SASAAGVETQY
J gene: TRBJ2-7; V gene: TRBV7-7; CDR3 protein: ASSLWGYEQY
J gene: TRBJ1-2; V gene: TRBV19; CDR3 protein: ASTTLGGTYGYT
J gene: TRBJ1-6; V gene: TRBV5-6; CDR3 protein: ASSSQGSTYNSPLH
J gene: TRBJ2-5; V gene: TRBV20-1; CDR3 protein: SAKTGGEGTQY
J gene: TRBJ2-3; V gene: TRBV20-1; CDR3 protein: SAYLAERTDTQY
J gene: TRBJ2-3; V gene: TRBV20-1; CDR3 protein: SARALSVPITTDTQY
J gene: TRBJ2-7; V gene: TRBV5-8; CDR3 protein: ASSLNTAPYEQY
J gene: TRBJ2-7; V gene: TRBV6-5; CDR3 protein: ASSYSGRGDYEQY
J gene: TRBJ2-5; V gene: TRBV5-8; CDR3 protein: ASRRGETQY
J gene: TRBJ2-3; V gene: TRBV5-8; CDR3 protein: ASSLEGAGTDTQY
J gene: TRBJ2-7; V gene: TRBV14; CDR3 protein: ASSQGQVWTYEQY
J gene: TRBJ2-3; V gene: TRBV29-1; CDR3 protein: SVGSDTQY
J gene: TRBJ2-2; V gene: TRBV7-2; CDR3 protein: ASSLEAIGELF
J gene: TRBJ2-3; V gene: TRBV5-1; CDR3 protein: ASSLGTSGLTDTQY
J gene: TRBJ2-3; V gene: TRBV2; CDR3 protein: ASRSQGRDTQY
J gene: TRBJ2-6; V gene: TRBV19; CDR3 protein: AAESMAGANVLT
J gene: TRBJ1-2; V gene: TRBV29-1; CDR3 protein: SVETTGVYGYT
J gene: TRBJ2-3; V gene: TRBV24-1; CDR3 protein: ATRAAVGWTADTQY
J gene: TRBJ2-3; V gene: TRBV27; CDR3 protein: ASSLDSRQLSTDTQY
J gene: TRBJ2-5; V gene: TRBV7-8; CDR3 protein: ASSFGTGLAGETQY
J gene: TRBJ1-5; V gene: TRBV12-3/TRBV12-4; CDR3 protein: ASSPLDSYQPQH
J gene: TRBJ1-1; V gene: TRBV10-3; CDR3 protein: AISETGTAVNTEAF
J gene: TRBJ2-7; V gene: TRBV19; CDR3 protein: ASSPGLAIREQY
J gene: TRBJ2-3; V gene: TRBV6-6; CDR3 protein: ASSYDASGGADTQY
J gene: TRBJ1-3; V gene: TRBV5-4; CDR3 protein: ASSLDMSSGNTIY
J gene: TRBJ2-2; V gene: TRBV19; CDR3 protein: ASSIRGTPTGELF
J gene: TRBJ2-3; V gene: TRBV24-1; CDR3 protein: ATSDKRDTQY
J gene: TRBJ2-5; V gene: TRBV19; CDR3 protein: ASSGVRLETQY